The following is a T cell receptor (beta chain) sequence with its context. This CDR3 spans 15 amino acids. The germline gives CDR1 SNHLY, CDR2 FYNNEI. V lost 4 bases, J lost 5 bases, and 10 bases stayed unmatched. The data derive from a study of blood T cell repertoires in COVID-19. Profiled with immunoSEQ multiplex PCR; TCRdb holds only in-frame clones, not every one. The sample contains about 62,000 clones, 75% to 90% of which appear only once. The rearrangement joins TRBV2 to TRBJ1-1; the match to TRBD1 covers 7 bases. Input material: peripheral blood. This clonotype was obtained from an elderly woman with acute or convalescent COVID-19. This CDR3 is CASSVQGWVRTEAFF. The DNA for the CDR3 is TGTGCCAGCAGTGTACAGGGGTGGGTTAGGACTGAAGCTTTCTTT.